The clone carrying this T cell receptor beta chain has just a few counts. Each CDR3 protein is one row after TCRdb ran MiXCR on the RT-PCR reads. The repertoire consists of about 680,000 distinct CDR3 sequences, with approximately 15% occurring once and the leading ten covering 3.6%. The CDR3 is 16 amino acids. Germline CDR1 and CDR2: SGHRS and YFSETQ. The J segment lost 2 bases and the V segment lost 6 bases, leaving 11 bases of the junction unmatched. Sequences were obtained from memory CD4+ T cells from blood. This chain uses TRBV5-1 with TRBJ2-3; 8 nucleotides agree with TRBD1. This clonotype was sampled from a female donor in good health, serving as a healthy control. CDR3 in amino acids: CASTRGGQGLTDTQYF. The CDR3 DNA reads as TGCGCCAGCACGAGAGGTGGACAGGGCCTCACAGATACGCAGTATTTT. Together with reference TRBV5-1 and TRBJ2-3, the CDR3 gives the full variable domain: KAGVTQTPRYLIKTRGQQVTLSCSPISGHRSVSWYQQTPGQGLQFLFEYFSETQRNKGNFPGRFSGRQFSNSRSEMNVSTLELGDSALYLCASTRGGQGLTDTQYFGPGTRLTVL.